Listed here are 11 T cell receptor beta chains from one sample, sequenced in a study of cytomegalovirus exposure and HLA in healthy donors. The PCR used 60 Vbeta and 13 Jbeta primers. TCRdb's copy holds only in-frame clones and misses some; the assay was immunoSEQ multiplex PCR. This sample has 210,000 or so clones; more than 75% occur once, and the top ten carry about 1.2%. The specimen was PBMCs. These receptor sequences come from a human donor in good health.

CDR3 sequence: CASSRSGTEQFF. The CDR3 nucleotides read TGTGCCAGCAGCCGGAGCGGAACTGAGCAGTTCTTC. The chain links TRBV7-3 to TRBJ2-1, with a tentative D call TRBD2 (5 bases). This CDR3 has 12 residues. The germline gives CDR1 SGHTA, CDR2 FQGTGA. V was trimmed by 5 bases and J by 9 bases, leaving 11 bases between them.

The CDR3 bases are TGTGCCAGCAGCAGTAGCGGGAGGGGCACCGGGGAGCTGTTTTTT. This sequence encodes CASSSSGRGTGELFF. The chain combines TRBV5-4 with TRBJ2-2; TRBD2 agrees at 11 bases. The CDR3 has 15 amino acids. The V gene's germline CDR1 is SGHNT and CDR2 YYREEE (reference sequence). The V segment lost 4 bases and the J segment 4 bases; nucleotides outside the gene matches: 3.

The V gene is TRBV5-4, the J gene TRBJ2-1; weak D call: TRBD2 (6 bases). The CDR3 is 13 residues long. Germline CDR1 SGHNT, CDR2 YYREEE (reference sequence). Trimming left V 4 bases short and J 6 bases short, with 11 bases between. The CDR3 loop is CASSPRTTNEQFF. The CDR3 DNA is TGTGCCAGCAGCCCACGGACTACCAATGAGCAGTTCTTC. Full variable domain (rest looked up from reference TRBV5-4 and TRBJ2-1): ETGVTQSPTHLIKTRGQQVTLRCSSQSGHNTVSWYQQALGQGPQFIFQYYREEENGRGNFPPRFSGLQFPNYSSELNVNALELDDSALYLCASSPRTTNEQFFGPGTRLTVL.

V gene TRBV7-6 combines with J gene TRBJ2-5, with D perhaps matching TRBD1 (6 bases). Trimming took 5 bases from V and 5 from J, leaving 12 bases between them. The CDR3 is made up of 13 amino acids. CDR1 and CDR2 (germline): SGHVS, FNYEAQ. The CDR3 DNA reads TGTGCCAGCAGCGTACAGGGTTTCGAGACCCAGTACTTC. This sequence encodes CASSVQGFETQYF.

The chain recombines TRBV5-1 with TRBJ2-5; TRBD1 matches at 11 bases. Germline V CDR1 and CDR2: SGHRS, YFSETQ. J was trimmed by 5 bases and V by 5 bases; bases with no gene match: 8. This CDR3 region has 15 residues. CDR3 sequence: CASRAGQGAKETQYF. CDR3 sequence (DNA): TGCGCCAGCAGGGCCGGACAGGGGGCGAAGGAGACCCAGTACTTC.

CDR3 residues: CASSLGPEGTEAFF. The CDR3 bases are TGTGCCAGCAGCCTCGGCCCAGAGGGAACTGAAGCTTTCTTT. The chain combines TRBV7-9 with TRBJ1-1; unclear D gene. V dropped 5 bases and J dropped 5 bases, with 15 bases sitting between them. The CDR3 loop spans 14 amino acids. The germline CDR1 and CDR2 sequences are SEHNR and FQNEAQ (reference sequence).

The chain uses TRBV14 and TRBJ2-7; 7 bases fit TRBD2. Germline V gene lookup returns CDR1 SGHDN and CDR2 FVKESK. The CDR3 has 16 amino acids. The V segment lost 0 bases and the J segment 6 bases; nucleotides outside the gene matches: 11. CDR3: CASSQEFSAGSREQYF. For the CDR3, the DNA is TGTGCCAGCAGCCAAGAGTTCTCAGCGGGATCGCGCGAGCAGTACTTC.

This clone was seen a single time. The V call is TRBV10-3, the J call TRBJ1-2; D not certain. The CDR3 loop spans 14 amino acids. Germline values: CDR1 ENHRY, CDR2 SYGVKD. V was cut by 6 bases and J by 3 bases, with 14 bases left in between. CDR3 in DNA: TGTGCCATCAGCCTACAGAGGGCTGACTATGGCTACACCTTC. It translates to CAISLQRADYGYTF.

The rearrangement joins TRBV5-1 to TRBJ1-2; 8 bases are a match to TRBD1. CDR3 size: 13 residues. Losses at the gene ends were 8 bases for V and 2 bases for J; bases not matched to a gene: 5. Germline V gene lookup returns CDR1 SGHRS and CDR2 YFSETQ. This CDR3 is CASRDRLNYGYTF. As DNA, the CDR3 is TGCGCCAGTAGGGACAGGCTAAACTATGGCTACACCTTC.

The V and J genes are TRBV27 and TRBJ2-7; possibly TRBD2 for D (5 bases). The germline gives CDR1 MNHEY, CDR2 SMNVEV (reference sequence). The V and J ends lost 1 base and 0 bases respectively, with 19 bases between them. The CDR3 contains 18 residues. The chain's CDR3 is CASSLWASGSGGSYEQYF. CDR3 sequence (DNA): TGTGCCAGCAGTTTATGGGCCTCGGGGAGCGGAGGCTCCTACGAGCAGTACTTC.

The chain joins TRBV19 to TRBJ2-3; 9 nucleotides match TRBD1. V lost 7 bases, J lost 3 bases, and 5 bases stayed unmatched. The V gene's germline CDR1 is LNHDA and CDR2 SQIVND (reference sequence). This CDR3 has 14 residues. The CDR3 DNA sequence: TGTGCCAGTACGGGGACAGGGACGACAGATACGCAGTATTTT. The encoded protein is CASTGTGTTDTQYF.